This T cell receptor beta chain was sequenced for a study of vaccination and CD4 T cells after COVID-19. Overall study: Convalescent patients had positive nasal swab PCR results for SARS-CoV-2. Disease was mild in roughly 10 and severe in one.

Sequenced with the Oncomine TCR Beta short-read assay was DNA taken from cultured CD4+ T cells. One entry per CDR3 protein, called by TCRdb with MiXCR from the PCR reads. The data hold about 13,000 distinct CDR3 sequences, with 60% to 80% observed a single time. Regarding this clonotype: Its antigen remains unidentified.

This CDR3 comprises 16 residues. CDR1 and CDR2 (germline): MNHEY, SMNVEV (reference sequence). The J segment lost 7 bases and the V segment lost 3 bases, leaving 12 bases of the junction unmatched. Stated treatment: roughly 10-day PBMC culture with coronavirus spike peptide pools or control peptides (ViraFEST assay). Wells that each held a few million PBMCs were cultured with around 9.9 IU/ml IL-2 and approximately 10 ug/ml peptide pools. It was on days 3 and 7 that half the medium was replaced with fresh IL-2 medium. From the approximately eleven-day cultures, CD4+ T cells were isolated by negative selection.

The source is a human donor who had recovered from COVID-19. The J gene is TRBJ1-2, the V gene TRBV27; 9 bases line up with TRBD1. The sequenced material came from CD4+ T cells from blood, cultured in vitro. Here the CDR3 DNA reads TGTGCCAGCAGTTTGGGGAACACAGGGGGCGCGGGTGGCTACACCTTC. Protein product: CASSLGNTGGAGGYTF.